This is a list of T cell receptor beta chains from one sample in a study of T cells in Graves' hyperthyroidism and ophthalmopathy. TCRdb re-called the multiplex PCR reads through MiXCR, storing one row per CDR3 protein. The table lists around 350,000 distinct CDR3 sequences, more than 20% of them singletons, with roughly 80% in the top ten. Material: blood. The receptors were gathered from a man in his forties or fifties with Graves' hyperthyroidism. The CDR3 runs from the conserved cysteine through the conserved F or W. Clone size is not always given. Where it is, it says once, few, many or a class for expanded clones.

clone_size,v_call,cdr3_aa
.,TRBV27,CASSLGVDRADQYF
many,TRBV6-1,CASRRDGMVYEQYF
.,TRBV7-9,CASSTTRLRGRARGGYGYTF
.,TRBV5-4,CASSLLTQDKGYTF
few,TRBV4-1,CASSQEVREYNQPQHF
.,TRBV28,CASSGGARLYGYTF
.,TRBV20-1,CSAIESGETQYF
.,TRBV5-1,CASSTPGLAKETQYF
.,TRBV15,CATSKAGTSYEQYF
.,TRBV20-1,CSAGTSGTGQFF
.,TRBV6-1,CANYRNQETQYF
.,TRBV20-1,CSAPMWGLGVFF
.,TRBV27,CASSLNWDRGRGEAFF
many,TRBV30,CAWRDGLAGVEQFF
few,TRBV4-1,CASSQDDRGANTEAFF
many,TRBV7-9,CASSLDMRLEQYF